Listed below are T cell receptor beta chains from one sample, sequenced in a study of T cells in Graves' hyperthyroidism and ophthalmopathy. TCRdb processed the multiplex PCR reads anew with MiXCR; each CDR3 protein has one entry. The profile shows fewer than 350,000 distinct CDR3 sequences, approximately 18% of them singletons. Sequencing input: blood. The receptor set was obtained from a man in his forties or fifties with Graves' ophthalmopathy. The CDR3 runs from the conserved cysteine through the conserved F or W. Fields, in order: J gene, V gene, CDR3 length, CDR3 protein.

>TRBJ2-5|TRBV12-3/TRBV12-4|13
CASSFQGEETQYF
>TRBJ1-5|TRBV7-9|14
CASSLAGRNQPQHF
>TRBJ2-3|TRBV24-1|15
CATSVREGRGDTQYF
>TRBJ2-2|TRBV3-1|13
CASSPTNTGELFF
>TRBJ2-1|TRBV6-2/TRBV6-3|14
CASNSGTSYNEQFF
>TRBJ1-1|TRBV28|12
CASCETGLEVFF
>TRBJ2-7|TRBV3-1|15
CASSQVIYASYEQYF
>TRBJ2-1|TRBV6-1|14
CASSLGQGVNEQFF
>TRBJ2-3|TRBV20-1|14
CSKRGGPSTDTQYF
>TRBJ2-7|TRBV7-9|14
CASSFSGRAEEQYF
>TRBJ1-1|TRBV12-3/TRBV12-4|14
CASSLRQARTEAFF
>TRBJ2-7|TRBV2|12
CASLGGDYEQYF
>TRBJ1-4|TRBV9|16
CASSRDRGAANEKLFF
>TRBJ2-3|TRBV6-1|14
CASTGRADTDTQYF
>TRBJ1-1|TRBV5-1|15
CASSLGTDMNTEAFF
>TRBJ1-1|TRBV24-1|14
CATSDSHKGTEAFF
>TRBJ2-5|TRBV24-1|15
CATSDPAGFKETQYF
>TRBJ2-1|TRBV20-1|18
CSSKPGTGFGFTYNEQFF
>TRBJ1-1|TRBV2|14
CASREGRGNTEAFF
>TRBJ1-3|TRBV3-1|16
CASSLGTGASGNTIYF
>TRBJ2-3|TRBV28|16
CASSSPGLVAQVTQYF
>TRBJ1-2|TRBV6-1|15
CASIGTGASRGGYTF
>TRBJ1-2|TRBV7-2|13
CASSLDSSYGYTF
>TRBJ2-7|TRBV6-1|14
CASSRRDLTYEQYF
>TRBJ1-2|TRBV6-2/TRBV6-3|15
CASSYSDTTDYGYTF
>TRBJ2-1|TRBV11-2|16
CASSIHAPGLGNEQFF
>TRBJ2-7|TRBV5-1|14
CASSELGHTYEQYF
>TRBJ2-1|TRBV9|15
CASSVGSGPYNEQFF
>TRBJ2-1|TRBV3-1|14
CASSQDSTWGEQFF